This TCR beta chain is drawn from a study of T-cell reconstitution after alpha-beta-depleted transplantation in children. This sample's TCRbeta library carried unique molecular identifier barcodes. TCRdb passed the PCR reads through MiXCR, listing each CDR3 protein once. The data hold about 640,000 distinct CDR3 sequences, with roughly 13% observed a single time. Study observations and caveats: After one year, T-cell counts and TCRbeta diversity mostly came from new T cells.

The CDR3 runs 17 residues. Germline CDR1 LGHNA, CDR2 YNFKEQ. V shed 0 bases and J 6 bases; nucleotides not matched to a gene: 11. Turning to this clonotype: What it binds is not known.

This TCR derives from a male patient between 5 and 17 years old who had a stem cell transplant for acute myeloid leukemia, so the T cells may come from the graft donor. The specimen comprised PBMCs, mostly from graft donor cells, sampled 360 days after TCRalphabeta/CD19-depleted stem cell transplant. The V and J genes are TRBV4-2 and TRBJ2-1; 7 positions agree with TRBD2. CDR3 sequence: CASSQENLGLRVNEQFF. The CDR3 region has the DNA TGTGCCAGCAGCCAAGAGAACCTGGGACTAAGGGTCAATGAGCAGTTCTTC.